Listed below are T cell receptor beta chains from one sample, sequenced in a study of T-cell memory formation after mild COVID-19. MiXCR, run by TCRdb on the 5' RACE reads, gives a single entry per CDR3 protein. The sample has 150,000 to 200,000 distinct CDR3 sequences; about 15% are singletons. The sequenced sample consisted of PBMCs or a T cell subset sorted from them (not recorded which). Receptor source: an adult woman who had mild COVID-19 (a few samples of this study predate the infection). Cell type and time point are not known. CDR3s include the opening cysteine and the closing phenylalanine or tryptophan. D genes are given only for firm matches. Size values are once, few and many counts, or a class for expanded clones, and some rows have none.

D gene	clone size	V gene	J gene	CDR3 DNA	CDR3 protein
NA	NA	TRBV20-1	TRBJ1-2	TGCAGTGCTAGAGGGTATGGCTACACCTTC	CSARGYGYTF
NA	few	TRBV3-1	TRBJ1-1	TGTGCCAGCAGCCCGCCTGATACAGGCTTTGGCACTGAAGCTTTCTTT	CASSPPDTGFGTEAFF
NA	few	TRBV10-3	TRBJ1-1	TGTGCCATCAGCACCCCGGGGCGCCGAAACACTGAAGCTTTCTTT	CAISTPGRRNTEAFF
TRBD1	few	TRBV25-1	TRBJ2-2	TGTGCCAGCTTTACCGGGCGGCGGACAGGGTGGACCGGGGAGCTGTTTTTT	CASFTGRRTGWTGELFF
TRBD1	many	TRBV12-3/TRBV12-4	TRBJ2-1	TGTGCCAGCAGTTTACAGGAGACAGGGTACAATGAGCAGTTCTTC	CASSLQETGYNEQFF
NA	few	TRBV4-2	TRBJ2-5	TGTGCCAGCAGCCAAGATCTGTGGCAGCCAAGTGGGTACCAAGAGACCCAGTACTTC	CASSQDLWQPSGYQETQYF
TRBD2	NA	TRBV12-5	TRBJ2-1	TGTGCTAGTGGTAGAAGACTAGCGGGAGGCAATGAGCAGTTCTTC	CASGRRLAGGNEQFF
NA	few	TRBV6-5	TRBJ2-1	TGTGCCAGCAGCGGGGGACCCTACAATGAGCAGTTCTTC	CASSGGPYNEQFF
TRBD1	NA	TRBV5-6	TRBJ2-3	TGTGCCAGCAGTGCCGGGACAGGGGGCAACACAGATACGCAGTATTTT	CASSAGTGGNTDTQYF
NA	few	TRBV14	TRBJ2-2	TGTGCCAGCAGCCGGATCTGGGGGGGCGCTAACACCGGGGAGCTGTTTTTT	CASSRIWGGANTGELFF